The 17 T cell receptor beta chains reported below all come from one sample, sequenced in a study of T cells in localized non-small cell lung cancer. Data came from immunoSEQ multiplex PCR; TCRdb stores just in-frame clones and leaves some out. Of over 35,000 clones in the sample, 81% were seen once. Specimen: peripheral blood mononuclear cells, collected before any cancer treatment. The receptor source for this set is a male donor at least 60 years old with stage II lung adenocarcinoma.

The chain couples TRBV9 to TRBJ2-2; D is ambiguous. The CDR3 has 15 amino acids. Germline CDR1 is SGDLS and CDR2 is YYNGEE. The V gene lost 4 bases and the J gene lost 4 bases, with 14 bases spanning the gap. In DNA form, the CDR3 reads TGTGCCAGCAGCTCTCCAGGTAGGGCCACCGGGGAGCTGTTTTTT. Translated: CASSSPGRATGELFF.

Written as DNA, the CDR3 is TGTGCCAGCAGCCCCAGTTGGCGGGAGGCTTGGGAGCAGTTCTTC. This sequence encodes CASSPSWREAWEQFF. The V call is TRBV7-9, the J call TRBJ2-1; TRBD2 matches at 8 bases. The CDR3 extends over 15 amino acids. Germline lookup yields CDR1 SEHNR and CDR2 FQNEAQ (reference sequence). The V and J ends lost 5 bases and 10 bases, in that order; junction bases with no gene match: 13.

The chain uses TRBV19 and TRBJ1-1; D not resolved. There are 15 residues in the CDR3. Germline CDR1 is LNHDA and CDR2 is SQIVND (reference sequence). The V end was cut by 0 bases, the J end by 4 bases, with 12 bases between. The CDR3 DNA is TGTGCCAGTAGTATAGAGGGTGGTTTGGGCACTGAAGCTTTCTTT. It codes for CASSIEGGLGTEAFF.

The rearrangement links TRBV28 to TRBJ1-1; D ambiguous. Trimming took off 7 bases at V and 11 bases at J, with 14 bases between the two ends. From germline, CDR1 is MDHEN and CDR2 SYDVKM. This CDR3 is 11 amino acids long. DNA of the CDR3: TGTGCCAGCATTACATCCCGACGGGCTTTCTTT. Its translation is CASITSRRAFF.

The chain carries TRBV30 and TRBJ1-2, with D possibly matching TRBD1 (5 bases). V was trimmed by 0 bases and J by 4 bases, leaving 15 bases between them. CDR3 size: 15 residues. Germline CDR1 is GTSNPN and CDR2 is SVGIG (reference sequence). In nucleotides, the CDR3 is TGTGCCTGGAGTGTATGGCGGGGGTTTGGCTATGGCTACACCTTC. It codes for CAWSVWRGFGYGYTF.

This chain uses TRBV5-1 with TRBJ2-7, with TRBD1 as a possible D gene (6 bases). CDR1 is SGHRS, CDR2 YFSETQ, per germline. Trimming took off 5 bases at V and 0 bases at J, with 9 bases between the two ends. The CDR3 is 13 residues long. The CDR3 DNA is TGCGCCAGCAGTTCGGGACACTCCTACGAGCAGTACTTC. The encoded protein is CASSSGHSYEQYF. Combining the CDR3 with reference TRBV5-1 and TRBJ2-7 gives the whole variable domain KAGVTQTPRYLIKTRGQQVTLSCSPISGHRSVSWYQQTPGQGLQFLFEYFSETQRNKGNFPGRFSGRQFSNSRSEMNVSTLELGDSALYLCASSSGHSYEQYFGPGTRLTVT.

This clone was observed a few times. This chain links TRBV19 with TRBJ1-5; 8 bases are a match to TRBD1. Germline assignment: CDR1 LNHDA and CDR2 SQIVND (reference sequence). Unmatched junction bases numbered 13, after V lost 5 bases and J lost 7 bases. This CDR3 region has 16 residues. CDR3 in DNA: TGTGCCAGTAGTCCATGGACAGGGTCGGAGTTACAGCCCCAGCATTTT. Translated: CASSPWTGSELQPQHF.

The genes are TRBV27 and TRBJ2-1; possibly TRBD1 for D (6 bases). Germline CDR1 reads MNHEY; CDR2 reads SMNVEV (reference sequence). Between the trimmed V and J ends, which lost 8 bases and 0 bases, there was a span of 11 bases. The CDR3 sequence is 14 residues long. The CDR3 bases are TGTGCCAGCCGGACAGCTAGCTCCTACAATGAGCAGTTCTTC. As protein: CASRTASSYNEQFF.

This clone has just a few counts. This rearrangement joins TRBV9 to TRBJ1-1, with TRBD1 matching 10 bases. The CDR3 spans 15 residues. Trimming took 4 bases from V and 3 from J; bases not matched to a gene: 6. CDR1 SGDLS and CDR2 YYNGEE come from the germline V gene. The CDR3 here is CASSLRTGGDTEAFF. DNA for the CDR3: TGTGCCAGCAGCTTACGGACAGGGGGAGACACTGAAGCTTTCTTT.

This chain joins TRBV18 and TRBJ1-3; D is uncertain. V lost 0 bases and J lost 0, with 18 bases in between. This CDR3 is 19 amino acids long. Germline CDR1 and CDR2: KGHSH and LQKENI. As DNA, the CDR3 is TGTGCCAGCTCACCACCCGCGCTAACCACCTTTGACTCTGGAAACACCATATATTTT. This encodes CASSPPALTTFDSGNTIYF.

This clone was recorded once. The rearrangement uses TRBV19 and TRBJ2-1; D not resolved. Germline-derived CDR1 and CDR2 are LNHDA and SQIVND (reference sequence). CDR3 length equals 16 residues. V was shortened by 2 bases and J by 3 bases, with 14 bases between the two germline ends. The chain's CDR3 is CASSISATKYYNEQFF. The DNA of the CDR3 is TGTGCCAGTAGTATATCCGCTACGAAATACTACAATGAGCAGTTCTTC.

This sequence joins TRBV10-3 and TRBJ2-1, with D possibly being TRBD2 (6 bases). The CDR3 sequence is 15 residues long. Germline V CDR1 and CDR2: ENHRY, SYGVKD. V shed 0 bases and J shed 6 bases, with 12 bases lying between them. CDR3 bases: TGTGCCATCAGTGAGTCCGGACTACCGCTCAATGAGCAGTTCTTC. Translation gives CAISESGLPLNEQFF.

The CDR3 protein is CASSGGTEATNEKLFF. CDR3 nucleotide sequence: TGCGCCAGCAGCGGGGGGACGGAAGCAACTAATGAAAAACTGTTTTTT. The chain employs TRBV5-1 and TRBJ1-4; maybe TRBD1 (5 bases). Germline assignment: CDR1 SGHRS and CDR2 YFSETQ. The CDR3 runs 16 residues. V was trimmed by 4 bases and J by 0 bases, leaving 13 bases between them.

The rearrangement uses TRBV11-1 and TRBJ2-7, with 7 bases matching TRBD1. The germline CDR1 and CDR2 sequences are SGHAT and FQDESV (reference sequence). Unmatched junction bases numbered 12, after V lost 5 bases and J lost 5 bases. This CDR3 has 15 residues. This CDR3 is CASSHSTGKSNEQYF. CDR3 nucleotide sequence: TGTGCCAGCAGCCATTCGACAGGGAAGTCCAACGAGCAGTACTTC. Using reference TRBV11-1 and TRBJ2-7 for the parts outside the CDR3, the full variable domain is EAEVAQSPRYKITEKSQAVAFWCDPISGHATLYWYRQILGQGPELLVQFQDESVVDDSQLPKDRFSAERLKGVDSTLKIQPAELGDSAMYLCASSHSTGKSNEQYFGPGTRLTVT.

V usage is TRBV19 and J usage is TRBJ2-1; D unresolved. Germline V lookup: CDR1 LNHDA, CDR2 SQIVND (reference sequence). The length of the CDR3 is 13 residues. The V gene lost 3 bases and the J gene lost 4 bases, with 7 bases spanning the gap. CDR3 sequence (DNA): TGTGCCAGTAGTATCATAGAGTACAATGAGCAGTTCTTC. Protein: CASSIIEYNEQFF.

The chain combines TRBV4-1 with TRBJ2-2; 10 bases map to TRBD1. This CDR3 is built from 18 residues. The J segment lost 4 bases and the V segment lost 1 base, leaving 9 bases of the junction unmatched. Germline V gene data show CDR1 as MGHRA and CDR2 as YSYEKL. CDR3 sequence reads: CASSQVGQGSFGTGELFF. CDR3 bases: TGCGCCAGCAGCCAAGTGGGACAGGGGTCTTTTGGCACCGGGGAGCTGTTTTTT.

The CDR3 spells CASSSGLDWKAFF. Written as DNA, the CDR3 is TGTGCCAGTAGTTCCGGACTAGACTGGAAAGCTTTCTTT. The chain couples TRBV19 to TRBJ1-1; D is unclear. The germline CDR1 and CDR2 sequences are LNHDA and SQIVND (reference sequence). V was cut by 5 bases and J by 9 bases, with 16 bases left in between. The CDR3 is 13 residues long.